These 28 T cell receptor beta chains originate from one sample sequenced in a study of blood T cell repertoires in COVID-19. Sequencing was performed with immunoSEQ multiplex PCR; in TCRdb, only in-frame clones are kept and a portion is missing. The sample holds hundreds of thousands of clones, 89% seen once. Input material: peripheral blood. The receptors stem from a man aged 35 to 55 with acute or convalescent COVID-19.

The V and J genes are TRBV27 and TRBJ1-2, with D hard to call. Trimming removed 0 bases from V and 4 bases from J, with 12 bases in between. CDR1 and CDR2 from the germline V gene are MNHEY and SMNVEV (reference sequence). The CDR3 is 15 amino acids. Here the CDR3 reads CASSLSRTVGYGYTF. The CDR3 DNA reads as TGTGCCAGCAGTTTATCGAGAACAGTCGGCTATGGCTACACCTTC.

This chain uses TRBV28 with TRBJ2-7; D might be TRBD2 (6 bases). CDR1 and CDR2 from the germline V gene are MDHEN and SYDVKM. The CDR3 consists of 16 residues. Trimming shortened V by 6 bases and J by 0 bases, and 18 bases separated the two germline ends. CDR3 nucleotides: TGTGCCAGCAGCCTACTCGGGGGTCTTCTCTCCTACGAGCAGTACTTC. Translating it yields CASSLLGGLLSYEQYF.

This clone was seen a single time. V is TRBV10-1 and J is TRBJ2-5; 12 bases are shared with TRBD2. V lost 5 bases, J lost 3 bases, and 4 bases stayed unmatched. CDR3 length equals 15 residues. Looked up from germline, CDR1 is WNHNN and CDR2 is SYGVQD (reference sequence). CDR3 in DNA: TGCGCCAGCAGTCCCCTAGCGGGAGGGAAAGAGACCCAGTACTTC. Translating gives CASSPLAGGKETQYF.

The V and J genes are TRBV9 and TRBJ2-7, with 7 nucleotides matching TRBD1. The CDR3 loop spans 14 amino acids. Germline lookup yields CDR1 SGDLS and CDR2 YYNGEE. With 4 bases clipped from V and 3 bases from J, the junction kept 7 bases outside the gene matches. The chain's CDR3 is CASSLERTGYEQYF. The CDR3 region has the DNA TGTGCCAGCAGCTTAGAAAGGACAGGCTACGAGCAGTACTTC.

The CDR3 DNA sequence: TGTGCCTGGAGTATAGGGGACAGCAATTCACCCCTCCACTTT. This sequence encodes CAWSIGDSNSPLHF. The chain is built from TRBV30 and TRBJ1-6; 7 positions agree with TRBD1. The CDR3 is 14 residues long. Germline CDR1 and CDR2: GTSNPN and SVGIG (reference sequence). The trim removed 2 bases at V and 7 bases at J, leaving 5 bases unmatched.

The J gene is TRBJ1-2, the V gene TRBV28, with D possibly being TRBD1 (5 bases). Trimming cost V 6 bases and J 3 bases, with 17 bases left between them. CDR3 size: 15 residues. In germline, CDR1 is MDHEN, CDR2 SYDVKM. The DNA of the CDR3 is TGTGCCAGCAGCTTCAAGACAGCGAGTTACTATGGCTACACCTTC. This encodes CASSFKTASYYGYTF.

The V gene is TRBV4-1, the J gene TRBJ1-2, with TRBD1 matching over 9 bases. The CDR3 spans 15 residues. Germline lookup yields CDR1 MGHRA and CDR2 YSYEKL. J was trimmed by 3 bases and V by 4 bases; bases with no gene match: 6. The CDR3 region is CASSPRDRADYGYTF. CDR3 bases: TGCGCCAGCAGCCCGCGGGACAGGGCTGACTATGGCTACACCTTC.

The genes are TRBV20-1 and TRBJ1-1; D is uncertain. The CDR3 consists of 14 residues. The V end lost 3 bases, the J end lost 0 bases, and 11 bases lay between the germline ends. Per the germline V gene, CDR1 is DFQATT and CDR2 is SNEGSKA (reference sequence). This CDR3 reads CSASDPTVNTEAFF. Written as DNA, the CDR3 is TGCAGTGCTAGTGACCCAACGGTGAACACTGAAGCTTTCTTT.

This clone appeared once. Written as DNA, the CDR3 is TGCGCCAGCAGCTTAGGGACAGGGAGCAATTCACCCCTCCACTTT. It translates to CASSLGTGSNSPLHF. The chain has TRBV5-1 and TRBJ1-6; 9 nucleotides agree with TRBD1. Germline lookup yields CDR1 SGHRS and CDR2 YFSETQ. The CDR3 has 15 residues. With V trimmed by 2 bases and J by 7 bases, 4 bases remained unmatched. Full variable domain (remainder filled in from reference TRBV5-1 and TRBJ1-6): KAGVTQTPRYLIKTRGQQVTLSCSPISGHRSVSWYQQTPGQGLQFLFEYFSETQRNKGNFPGRFSGRQFSNSRSEMNVSTLELGDSALYLCASSLGTGSNSPLHFGNGTRLTVT.

Details on this clone: The same CDR3 arises from other DNA sequences in this sample as well. The rearrangement links TRBV5-1 to TRBJ1-5; D is ambiguous. The CDR3 consists of 15 residues. V was pared by 0 bases and J by 2 bases, with 9 bases between. The germline V gene encodes CDR1 SGHRS and CDR2 YFSETQ. CDR3 region: CASSLGGLGNQPQHF. The CDR3, as DNA: TGCGCCAGCAGCTTGGGAGGGTTAGGCAATCAGCCCCAGCATTTT.

This clone was detected only a few times. The gene calls are TRBV15 and TRBJ2-7; the D gene is possibly TRBD2 (7 bases). Trimming took 0 bases from V and 6 from J, leaving 18 bases between them. The CDR3 extends over 16 amino acids. Germline V gives CDR1 LNHNV, CDR2 YYDKDF (reference sequence). This CDR3 is CATSRDRGQGGGEQYF. As DNA, the CDR3 is TGTGCCACCAGCAGAGATCGGGGCCAGGGAGGGGGCGAGCAGTACTTC.

The V call is TRBV11-2, the J call TRBJ2-5, with TRBD1 matching 12 bases. CDR3 length: 15 residues. Losses at the gene ends were 3 bases for V and 9 bases for J; bases not matched to a gene: 8. CDR1 is SGHAT, CDR2 FQNNGV, per germline. Here the CDR3 reads CASSLGQGASWAQYF. CDR3 in DNA: TGTGCCAGCAGCTTGGGACAGGGGGCGTCCTGGGCCCAGTACTTC.

The rearrangement links TRBV2 to TRBJ2-1; D gene ambiguous. The CDR3 runs 15 residues. Trimming removed 1 base from V and 2 bases from J, with 9 bases in between. The germline gives CDR1 SNHLY, CDR2 FYNNEI. CDR3 in DNA: TGTGCCAGCAGTGAAGGGGCATCGGCCTACAATGAGCAGTTCTTC. Its protein is CASSEGASAYNEQFF.

This chain connects TRBV6-2 or TRBV6-3 to TRBJ2-5; D may be TRBD1 (6 bases). The CDR3 consists of 12 residues. CDR1 and CDR2 from the germline V gene are MNHEY and SVGEGT. Trimming pared 6 bases from V and 6 bases from J, leaving 11 bases between. This CDR3 is CASSQGQQTQYF. In DNA, the CDR3 is TGTGCCAGCAGCCAAGGACAGCAGACCCAGTACTTC.

This clone occurred a few times. V gene TRBV4-3 combines with J gene TRBJ2-1; 9 bases match TRBD2. CDR1 and CDR2 (germline): LGHNA, YSLEER. CDR3 length: 16 amino acids. V was clipped by 0 bases and J by 4 bases; unmatched bases: 4. CDR3 sequence reads: CASSQDILAGYNEQFF. CDR3 coding DNA: TGCGCCAGCAGCCAAGATATCCTAGCGGGGTACAATGAGCAGTTCTTC.

The chain couples TRBV29-1 to TRBJ2-2, with D unresolved. The length of the CDR3 is 13 residues. Germline V CDR1 and CDR2: SQVTM, ANQGSEA. V lost 4 bases and J 2 bases, leaving 8 bases between the germline ends. CDR3: CSVVNGNTGELFF. CDR3 coding DNA: TGCAGCGTTGTGAACGGTAACACCGGGGAGCTGTTTTTT.

This clone occurred a few times. The chain combines TRBV25-1 with TRBJ1-3; 8 positions match TRBD1. Per the germline V gene, CDR1 is MGHDK and CDR2 is SYGVNS. Trimming cost V 5 bases and J 0 bases; bases outside gene matches: 9. This CDR3 is 17 amino acids long. Written as DNA, the CDR3 is TGTGCCAGCAGTTCCCCCTCCGGGACAGGCTCTGGAAACACCATATATTTT. It specifies CASSSPSGTGSGNTIYF.

V usage is TRBV5-6 and J usage is TRBJ1-1; D remains ambiguous. Trimming cost V 3 bases and J 0 bases, with 6 bases left between them. The CDR3 is made up of 13 amino acids. Germline V gene data show CDR1 as SGHDT and CDR2 as YYEEEE. Here the CDR3 reads CASSYSLNTEAFF. The CDR3 region has the DNA TGTGCCAGCAGCTACTCCCTGAACACTGAAGCTTTCTTT.

V gene TRBV13 combines with J gene TRBJ2-7; the D gene is possibly TRBD1 (6 bases). CDR3 size: 15 residues. Trimming took 0 bases from V and 4 from J, leaving 13 bases between them. The germline CDR1 and CDR2 sequences are PRHDT and FYEKMQ (reference sequence). CDR3 residues: CASSLGQQGRYEQYF. As DNA, the CDR3 is TGTGCCAGCAGCTTAGGCCAACAGGGCCGGTACGAGCAGTACTTC.

The chain combines TRBV5-4 with TRBJ1-4; D might be TRBD1 (5 bases). Trimming pared 4 bases from V and 4 bases from J, leaving 11 bases between. CDR1 SGHNT and CDR2 YYREEE come from the germline V gene (reference sequence). The CDR3 is made up of 14 amino acids. The CDR3, as DNA: TGTGCCAGCAGCAATACAGGTTTTAATGAAAAACTGTTTTTT. Translating it yields CASSNTGFNEKLFF.

The gene calls are TRBV11-3 and TRBJ2-2; D uncertain. This CDR3 is 15 amino acids long. The V gene's germline CDR1 is SGHNT and CDR2 YENEEA. The ends were cut back, 5 bases at V and 2 bases at J, with 12 bases in the middle. CDR3 loop: CASSATRQNTGELFF. The CDR3 DNA is TGTGCCAGCAGCGCAACGAGGCAAAACACCGGGGAGCTGTTTTTT.

The chain has TRBV3-1 (or the pseudogene TRBV3-2) and TRBJ2-7, with TRBD1 identical over 8 bases. The CDR3 is 14 amino acids. Unmatched junction bases numbered 2, after V lost 1 base and J lost 3 bases. Germline V lookup: CDR1 LGHDT, CDR2 YNNKEL (reference sequence). This CDR3 is CASSQAGGDYEQYF. The DNA of the CDR3 is TGTGCCAGCAGCCAAGCAGGGGGCGACTACGAGCAGTACTTC.

The chain couples TRBV24-1 to TRBJ1-2; TRBD1 might be the D (5 bases). The CDR3 is 14 residues long. In germline, CDR1 is KGHDR, CDR2 SFDVKD. V lost 5 bases and J lost 4, with 13 bases in between. The CDR3 nucleotides read TGTGCCACCAGTGGGGGGGACCTCATCTATGGCTACACCTTC. Translating it yields CATSGGDLIYGYTF.

The rearrangement joins TRBV2 to TRBJ2-3; TRBD1 might be the D (6 bases). Trimming stripped 6 bases from V and 4 bases from J, with 17 bases between. Germline CDR1 and CDR2: SNHLY and FYNNEI. This CDR3 has 15 residues. The CDR3 coding sequence is TGTGCCAGCAGCCTAGACAGGACCGGGGCAGATACGCAGTATTTT. Amino acid sequence: CASSLDRTGADTQYF. The full variable domain, in which reference TRBV2 and TRBJ2-3 provide the parts outside the CDR3, is EPEVTQTPSHQVTQMGQEVILRCVPISNHLYFYWYRQILGQKVEFLVSFYNNEISEKSEIFDDQFSVERPDGSNFTLKIRSTKLEDSAMYFCASSLDRTGADTQYFGPGTRLTVL.

This chain links TRBV7-2 with TRBJ2-1, with a tentative D call TRBD1 (6 bases). This CDR3 has 13 residues. CDR1 and CDR2 from the germline V gene are SGHTA and FQGNSA. Trimming left V 1 base short and J 9 bases short, with 10 bases between. The CDR3 reads CASSLGGLGEQFF. The CDR3 DNA follows: TGTGCCAGCAGCTTAGGGGGGCTTGGTGAGCAGTTCTTC. Looking up the rest from reference TRBV7-2 and TRBJ2-1 gives the full variable domain: GAGVSQSPSNKVTEKGKDVELRCDPISGHTALYWYRQSLGQGLEFLIYFQGNSAPDKSGLPSDRFSAERTGGSVSTLTIQRTQQEDSAVYLCASSLGGLGEQFFGPGTRLTVL.

CDR3 DNA: TGTGCCAGCAGTTTCGGACAGGGCCCCTACGAGCAGTACTTC. Translation: CASSFGQGPYEQYF. The V and J genes are TRBV28 and TRBJ2-7; 8 nucleotides agree with TRBD1. V was pared by 3 bases and J by 2 bases, with 3 bases of the junction left unmatched. Germline V gives CDR1 MDHEN, CDR2 SYDVKM. CDR3 size: 14 residues. Drawing the rest from reference TRBV28 and TRBJ2-7, the complete variable domain is DVKVTQSSRYLVKRTGEKVFLECVQDMDHENMFWYRQDPGLGLRLIYFSYDVKMKEKGDIPEGYSVSREKKERFSLILESASTNQTSMYLCASSFGQGPYEQYFGPGTRLTVT.

This rearrangement joins TRBV6-5 to TRBJ2-7; 12 nucleotides match TRBD1. Germline V gives CDR1 MNHEY, CDR2 SVGAGI. Germline trimming cut 6 bases from V and 3 bases from J; bases unmatched to any gene: 3. The length of the CDR3 is 14 residues. CDR3 region: CASRGQGAGYEQYF. The CDR3 DNA reads as TGTGCCAGCAGGGGACAGGGGGCAGGCTACGAGCAGTACTTC.

This chain uses TRBV28 with TRBJ1-2; TRBD1 matches at 8 bases. The CDR3 consists of 16 residues. V shed 5 bases and J 8 bases; nucleotides not matched to a gene: 16. CDR1 and CDR2 from the germline V gene are MDHEN and SYDVKM. The CDR3 sequence is CASSNLGQGRIGGYTF. The CDR3 DNA reads TGTGCCAGCAGTAACCTCGGACAGGGACGGATAGGGGGCTACACCTTC.